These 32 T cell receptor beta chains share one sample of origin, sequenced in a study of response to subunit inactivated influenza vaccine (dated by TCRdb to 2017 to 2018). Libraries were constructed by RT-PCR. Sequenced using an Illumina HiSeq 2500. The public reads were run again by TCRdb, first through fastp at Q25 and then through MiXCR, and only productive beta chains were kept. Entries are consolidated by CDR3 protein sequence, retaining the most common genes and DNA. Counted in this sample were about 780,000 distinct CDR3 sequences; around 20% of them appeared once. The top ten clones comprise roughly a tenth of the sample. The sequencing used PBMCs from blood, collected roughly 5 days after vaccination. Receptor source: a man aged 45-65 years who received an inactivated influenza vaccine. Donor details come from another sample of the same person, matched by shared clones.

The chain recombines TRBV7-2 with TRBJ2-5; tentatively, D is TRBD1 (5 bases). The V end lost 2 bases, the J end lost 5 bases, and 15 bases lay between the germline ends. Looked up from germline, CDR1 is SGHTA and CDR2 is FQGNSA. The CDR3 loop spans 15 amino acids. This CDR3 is CASSLFSVWGETQYF. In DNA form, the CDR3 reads TGTGCCAGCAGCTTATTTTCCGTGTGGGGCGAGACCCAGTACTTC.

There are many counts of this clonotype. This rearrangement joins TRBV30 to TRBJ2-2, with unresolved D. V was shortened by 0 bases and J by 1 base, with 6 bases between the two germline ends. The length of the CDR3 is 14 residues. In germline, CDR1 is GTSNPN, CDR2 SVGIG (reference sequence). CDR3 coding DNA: TGTGCCTGGAGTGTAGCGAGGAACACCGGGGAGCTGTTTTTT. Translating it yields CAWSVARNTGELFF.

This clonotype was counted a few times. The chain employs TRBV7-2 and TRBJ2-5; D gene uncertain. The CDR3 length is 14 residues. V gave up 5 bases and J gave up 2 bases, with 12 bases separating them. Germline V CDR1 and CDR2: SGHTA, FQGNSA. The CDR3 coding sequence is TGTGCCAGCAGCCAAGCCCTGACTCAAGAGACCCAGTACTTC. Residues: CASSQALTQETQYF.

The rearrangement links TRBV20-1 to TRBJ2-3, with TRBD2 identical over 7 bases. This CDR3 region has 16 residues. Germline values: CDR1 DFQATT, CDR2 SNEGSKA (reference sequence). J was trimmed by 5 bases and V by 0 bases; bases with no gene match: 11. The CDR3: CSARDSGGRAGDTQYF. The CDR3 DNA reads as TGCAGTGCTAGAGATTCAGGAGGGAGGGCCGGAGATACGCAGTATTTT.

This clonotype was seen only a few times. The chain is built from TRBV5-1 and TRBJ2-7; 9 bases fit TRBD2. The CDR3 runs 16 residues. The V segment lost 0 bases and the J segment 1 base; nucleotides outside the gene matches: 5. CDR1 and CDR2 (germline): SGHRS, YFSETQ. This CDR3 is CASSLASGIPSYEQYF. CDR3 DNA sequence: TGCGCCAGCAGCTTGGCTAGCGGGATCCCTTCCTACGAGCAGTACTTC.

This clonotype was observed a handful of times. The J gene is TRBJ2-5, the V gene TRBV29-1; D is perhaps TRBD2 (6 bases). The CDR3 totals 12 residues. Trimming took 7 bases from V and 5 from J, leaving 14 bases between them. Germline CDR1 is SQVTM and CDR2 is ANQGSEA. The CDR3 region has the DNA TGCAGCGCCCAAGGAGGGTCGGAGACCCAGTACTTC. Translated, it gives CSAQGGSETQYF.

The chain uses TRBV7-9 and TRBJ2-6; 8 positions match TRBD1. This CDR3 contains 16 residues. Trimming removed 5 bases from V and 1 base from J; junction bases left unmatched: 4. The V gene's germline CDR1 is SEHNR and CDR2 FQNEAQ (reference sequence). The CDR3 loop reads CASSNWTGSGANVLTF. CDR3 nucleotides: TGTGCCAGCAGCAACTGGACAGGGTCTGGGGCCAACGTCCTGACTTTC.

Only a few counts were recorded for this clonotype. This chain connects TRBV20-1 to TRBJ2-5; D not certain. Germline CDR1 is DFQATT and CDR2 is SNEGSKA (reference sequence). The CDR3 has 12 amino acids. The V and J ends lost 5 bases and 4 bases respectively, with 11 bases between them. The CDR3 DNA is TGCAGTGCTTTGGTTAAGGGAGAGACCCAGTACTTC. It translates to CSALVKGETQYF.

CDR3 sequence reads: CTSSSGQEYQPQHF. CDR3 DNA sequence: TGTACCAGCAGCTCCGGACAGGAGTATCAGCCCCAGCATTTT. V and J are TRBV7-2 and TRBJ1-5, with 7 bases aligning to TRBD1. The V gene's germline CDR1 is SGHTA and CDR2 FQGNSA. The CDR3 runs to 14 residues. V was clipped by 4 bases and J by 5 bases; unmatched bases: 5.

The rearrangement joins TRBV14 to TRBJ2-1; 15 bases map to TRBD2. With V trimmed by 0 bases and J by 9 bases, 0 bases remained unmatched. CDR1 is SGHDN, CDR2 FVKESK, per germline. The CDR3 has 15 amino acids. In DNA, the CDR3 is TGTGCCAGCAGCCAAGAGGGACTAGCGGGAGGTGAGCAGTTCTTC. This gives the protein CASSQEGLAGGEQFF.

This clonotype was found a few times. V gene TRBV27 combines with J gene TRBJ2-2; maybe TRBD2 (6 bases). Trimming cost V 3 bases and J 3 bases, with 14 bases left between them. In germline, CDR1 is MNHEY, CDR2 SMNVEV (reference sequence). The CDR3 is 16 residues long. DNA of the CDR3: TGTGCCAGCAGTTTCCGGGAGAGTTTGGACACCGGGGAGCTGTTTTTT. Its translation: CASSFRESLDTGELFF.

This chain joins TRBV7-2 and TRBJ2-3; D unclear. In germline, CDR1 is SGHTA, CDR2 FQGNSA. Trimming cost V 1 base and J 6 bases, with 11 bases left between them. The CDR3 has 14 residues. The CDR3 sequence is CASSLEDSIDTQYF. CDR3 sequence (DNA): TGTGCCAGCAGCTTAGAAGATTCGATCGATACGCAGTATTTT.

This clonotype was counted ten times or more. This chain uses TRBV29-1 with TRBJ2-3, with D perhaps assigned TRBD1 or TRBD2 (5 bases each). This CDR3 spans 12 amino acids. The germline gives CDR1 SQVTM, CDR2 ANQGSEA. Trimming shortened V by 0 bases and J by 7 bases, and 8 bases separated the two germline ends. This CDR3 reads CSVEDGAHTQYF. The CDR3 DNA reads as TGCAGCGTTGAAGACGGGGCGCATACGCAGTATTTT.

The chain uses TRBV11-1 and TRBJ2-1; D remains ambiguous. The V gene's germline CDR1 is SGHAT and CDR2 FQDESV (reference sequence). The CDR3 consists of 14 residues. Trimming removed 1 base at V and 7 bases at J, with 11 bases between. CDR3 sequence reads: CASSLDKGWNEQFF. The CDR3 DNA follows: TGTGCCAGCAGCTTAGACAAGGGATGGAATGAGCAGTTCTTC.

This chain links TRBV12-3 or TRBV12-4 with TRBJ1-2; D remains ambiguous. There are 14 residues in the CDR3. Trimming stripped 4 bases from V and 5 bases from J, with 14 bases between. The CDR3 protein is CASSSQTEVYGYTF. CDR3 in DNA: TGTGCCAGCAGTTCCCAGACGGAGGTTTATGGCTACACCTTC.

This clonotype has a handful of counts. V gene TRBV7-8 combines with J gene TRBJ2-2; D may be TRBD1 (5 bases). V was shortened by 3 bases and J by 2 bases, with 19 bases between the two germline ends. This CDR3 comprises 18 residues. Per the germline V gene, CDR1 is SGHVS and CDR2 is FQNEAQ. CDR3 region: CASSLMSGSFRNTGELFF. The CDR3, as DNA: TGTGCCAGCAGCTTGATGTCAGGGTCCTTCCGTAACACCGGGGAGCTGTTTTTT.

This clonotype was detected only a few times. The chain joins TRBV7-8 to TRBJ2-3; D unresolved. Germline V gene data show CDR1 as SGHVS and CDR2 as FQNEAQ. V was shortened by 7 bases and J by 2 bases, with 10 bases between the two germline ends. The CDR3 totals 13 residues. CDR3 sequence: CASKSTNTDTQYF. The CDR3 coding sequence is TGTGCCAGCAAATCGACGAACACAGATACGCAGTATTTT.

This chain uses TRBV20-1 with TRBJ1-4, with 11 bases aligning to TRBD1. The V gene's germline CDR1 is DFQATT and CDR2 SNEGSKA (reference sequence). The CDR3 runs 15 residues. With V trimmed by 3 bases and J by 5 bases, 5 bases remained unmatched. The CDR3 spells CSARDRGRGNEKLFF. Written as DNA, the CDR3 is TGCAGTGCTAGGGACAGGGGGCGTGGGAATGAAAAACTGTTTTTT.

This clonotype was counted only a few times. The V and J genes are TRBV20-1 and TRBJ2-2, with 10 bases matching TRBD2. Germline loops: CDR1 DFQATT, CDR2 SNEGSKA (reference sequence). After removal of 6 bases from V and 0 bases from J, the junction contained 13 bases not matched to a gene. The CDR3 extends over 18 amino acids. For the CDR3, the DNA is TGCAGTGCCCGGATCGCTCTAGCGGGGGCCGCGAACACCGGGGAGCTGTTTTTT. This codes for CSARIALAGAANTGELFF.

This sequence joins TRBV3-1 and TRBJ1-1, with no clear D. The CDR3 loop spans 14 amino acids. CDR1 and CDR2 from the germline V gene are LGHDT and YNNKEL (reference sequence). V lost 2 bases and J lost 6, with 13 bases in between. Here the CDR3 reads CASSQRAGIPEAFF. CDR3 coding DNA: TGTGCCAGCAGCCAAAGGGCCGGGATTCCTGAAGCTTTCTTT. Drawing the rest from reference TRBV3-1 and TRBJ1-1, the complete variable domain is DTAVSQTPKYLVTQMGNDKSIKCEQNLGHDTMYWYKQDSKKFLKIMFSYNNKELIINETVPNRFSPKSPDKAHLNLHINSLELGDSAVYFCASSQRAGIPEAFFGQGTRLTVV.

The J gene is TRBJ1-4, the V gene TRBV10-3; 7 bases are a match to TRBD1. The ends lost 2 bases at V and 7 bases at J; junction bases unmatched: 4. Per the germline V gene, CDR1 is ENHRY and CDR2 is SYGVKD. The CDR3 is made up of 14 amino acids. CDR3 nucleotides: TGTGCCATCAGTGAGGACAGGGACCGTGAAAAACTGTTTTTT. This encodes CAISEDRDREKLFF.

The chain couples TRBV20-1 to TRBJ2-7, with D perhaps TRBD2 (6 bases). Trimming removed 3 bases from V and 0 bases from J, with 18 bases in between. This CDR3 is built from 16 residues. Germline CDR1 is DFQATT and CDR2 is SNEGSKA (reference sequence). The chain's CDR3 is CSASPHGAGSSYEQYF. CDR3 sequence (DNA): TGCAGTGCTAGTCCTCATGGGGCGGGGAGCTCCTACGAGCAGTACTTC.

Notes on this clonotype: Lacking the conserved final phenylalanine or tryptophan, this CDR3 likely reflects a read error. For the CDR3, the DNA is TGTGCCAGCAGCTTAAGCAGTTGGACTAGCGGGAATGAGCAGTTCTTG. This translates into CASSLSSWTSGNEQFL. The chain uses TRBV7-3 and TRBJ2-1; 11 bases map to TRBD2. J lost 7 bases, V lost 1 base, and 6 bases had no gene match. Germline V lookup: CDR1 SGHTA, CDR2 FQGTGA. The CDR3 is 16 amino acids.

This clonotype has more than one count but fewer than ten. This CDR3 reads CASTPGEGSGANVLTF. The CDR3 coding sequence is TGTGCCAGCACCCCAGGGGAGGGCTCTGGGGCCAACGTCCTGACTTTC. The chain recombines TRBV12-3 or TRBV12-4 with TRBJ2-6; a possible D gene is TRBD2 (7 bases). V gave up 7 bases and J gave up 0 bases, with 13 bases separating them. The CDR3 totals 16 residues.

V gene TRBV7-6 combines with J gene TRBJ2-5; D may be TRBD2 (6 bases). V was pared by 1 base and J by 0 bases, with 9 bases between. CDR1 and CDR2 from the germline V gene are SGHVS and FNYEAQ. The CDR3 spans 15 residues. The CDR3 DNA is TGTGCCAGCAGCTTAGTGCGGGACTACCAAGAGACCCAGTACTTC. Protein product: CASSLVRDYQETQYF.

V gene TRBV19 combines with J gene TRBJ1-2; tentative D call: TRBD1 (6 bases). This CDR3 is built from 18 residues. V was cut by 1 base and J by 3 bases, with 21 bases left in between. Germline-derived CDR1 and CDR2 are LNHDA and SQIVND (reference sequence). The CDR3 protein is CASSIVAVGQKMYYGYTF. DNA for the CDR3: TGTGCCAGTAGTATAGTCGCGGTTGGACAGAAGATGTACTATGGCTACACCTTC.

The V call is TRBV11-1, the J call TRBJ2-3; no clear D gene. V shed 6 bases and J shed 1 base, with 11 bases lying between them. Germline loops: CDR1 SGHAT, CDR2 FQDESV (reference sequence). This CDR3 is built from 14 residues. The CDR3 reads CASSPDPGTDTQYF. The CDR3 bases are TGTGCCAGCAGTCCTGACCCGGGCACAGATACGCAGTATTTT.

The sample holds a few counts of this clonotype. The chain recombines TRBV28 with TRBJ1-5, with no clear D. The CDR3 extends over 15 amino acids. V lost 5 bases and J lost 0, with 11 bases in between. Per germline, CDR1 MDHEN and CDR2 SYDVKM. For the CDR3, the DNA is TGTGCCAGCAGTCACAGAGGGTATAGCAATCAGCCCCAGCATTTT. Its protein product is CASSHRGYSNQPQHF.

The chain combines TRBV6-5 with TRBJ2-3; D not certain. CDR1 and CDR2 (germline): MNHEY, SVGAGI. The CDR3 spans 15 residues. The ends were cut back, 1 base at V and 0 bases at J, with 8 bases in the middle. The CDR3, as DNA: TGTGCCAGCAGTTACTTCAGAACTAGCACAGATACGCAGTATTTT. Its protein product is CASSYFRTSTDTQYF.

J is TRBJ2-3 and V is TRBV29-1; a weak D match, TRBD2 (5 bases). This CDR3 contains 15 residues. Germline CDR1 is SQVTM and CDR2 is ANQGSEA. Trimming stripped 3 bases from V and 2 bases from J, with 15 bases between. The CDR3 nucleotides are TGCAGCGTTGACCCAAAAGGACTTTACACAGATACGCAGTATTTT. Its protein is CSVDPKGLYTDTQYF.

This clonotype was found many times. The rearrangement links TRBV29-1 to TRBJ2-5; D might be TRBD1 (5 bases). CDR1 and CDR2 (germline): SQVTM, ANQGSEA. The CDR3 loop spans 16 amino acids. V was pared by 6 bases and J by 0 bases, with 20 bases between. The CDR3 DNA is TGCAGCGTCGCCAGGGTGTCCAATTCGTACCAAGAGACCCAGTACTTC. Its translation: CSVARVSNSYQETQYF.

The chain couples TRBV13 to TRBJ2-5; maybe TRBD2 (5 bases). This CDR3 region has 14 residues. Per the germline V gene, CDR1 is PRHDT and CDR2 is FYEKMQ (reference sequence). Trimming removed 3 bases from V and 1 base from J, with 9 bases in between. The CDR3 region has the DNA TGTGCCAGCAGCTTGTGGAGCGGCCAAGAGACCCAGTACTTC. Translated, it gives CASSLWSGQETQYF.